These T cell receptor beta chains were read from a single sample in a study of T cell repertoires in cytomegalovirus infection. These receptors have no identified antigens. TCRdb called the reads again in MiXCR, with one record for every CDR3 protein. Here the sample spans fewer than 1,000,000 distinct CDR3 sequences, 30% to 40% being singletons. The sample in question was cultured CD8+ T cells from PBMCs, obtained from culture after CMV antigen stimulation. These receptor sequences come from a human donor in good health (CMV status not recorded). Some clones in this sample may be carry-over from other donors' samples. Both conserved end residues are part of each CDR3. The D gene is left open where the match is weak. Not every row has a clone size; where given, it reads once, few, many or a size class.

d_call,v_call,clone_size,j_call,cdr3_nt,cdr3_aa
NA,TRBV18,once,TRBJ2-3,TGTGCCAGCCTGCGCGGGTTCTTTAGCACAGATACGCAGTATTTT,CASLRGFFSTDTQYF
TRBD2,TRBV11-1,few,TRBJ2-1,TGTGCCAGCAGCTTAAAGAGCGGGGGGGAGCAGTTCTTC,CASSLKSGGEQFF
NA,TRBV5-8,NA,TRBJ2-7,TGTGCCAGCAGCTTCAGGACGCTCGAGCAGTACTTC,CASSFRTLEQYF
TRBD1,TRBV10-3,NA,TRBJ1-2,TGTGCCATCAGTGGGCCCGGGACAGGGAAAGGATCGTATGGCTACACCTTC,CAISGPGTGKGSYGYTF
NA,TRBV4-1,few,TRBJ2-3,TGCGCCAGCAGCCAAGACAGGGAGTTTATAGATACGCAGTATTTT,CASSQDREFIDTQYF
NA,TRBV27,few,TRBJ2-5,TGTGCCAGCAGTCCTCTTGGCCCCCAGGGAGAGACCCAGTACTTC,CASSPLGPQGETQYF
TRBD1,TRBV7-9,few,TRBJ1-1,TGTGCCAGCAGCTCCCCAGGGGGCGTGAACACTGAAGCTTTCTTT,CASSSPGGVNTEAFF
NA,TRBV6-5,few,TRBJ1-5,TGTGCCAGCAGTTACTCCGCGAATCAGCCCCAGCATTTT,CASSYSANQPQHF
NA,TRBV18,NA,TRBJ2-3,TGTGCCAGCTCACCACGAGGGAGCCCCCGGACCGATACGCAGTATTTT,CASSPRGSPRTDTQYF
NA,TRBV7-3,NA,TRBJ1-3,TGTGCCAGCAGCTTCGGCTCCGGATCTCGGCCACAGGTCTCTGGAAACACCATATATTTT,CASSFGSGSRPQVSGNTIYF
NA,TRBV15,NA,TRBJ2-5,TGTGCCACCAGCAGAGGGTTGGAGATCCAAGAGACCCAGTACTTC,CATSRGLEIQETQYF
TRBD1,TRBV6-1,many,TRBJ1-1,TGTGCCAGCAGTGGTGGGGACAGGGGGCCATTCAACACTGAAGCTTTCTTT,CASSGGDRGPFNTEAFF
NA,TRBV14,NA,TRBJ2-5,TGTGCCAGCAGCCTACGTGGTAGGGCAGAGACCCAGTACTTC,CASSLRGRAETQYF
NA,TRBV12-3/TRBV12-4,NA,TRBJ1-2,TGTGCCAGCAGCCTAGGGTTTATAGGCTACACCTTC,CASSLGFIGYTF
NA,TRBV12-3/TRBV12-4,NA,TRBJ1-4,TGTGCCAGCAGTTTAACCCCCCGGGACACCATTGCAACTAATGAAAAACTGTTTTTT,CASSLTPRDTIATNEKLFF
TRBD2,TRBV27,NA,TRBJ2-2,TGTGCCAGTCACCCCGGGATGGGAGGGTCTGCCGGGGAGCTGTTTTTT,CASHPGMGGSAGELFF
TRBD2,TRBV4-3,NA,TRBJ2-2,TGCGCCAGCGGCTTCTTTCCACGGGAGGCGAACACCGGGGAGCTGTTTTTT,CASGFFPREANTGELFF
TRBD2,TRBV7-9,NA,TRBJ2-2,TGTGCCAGCAGACGCCCCGGGACTAGCGGGGGGCCGACGAACACCGGGGAGCTGTTTTTT,CASRRPGTSGGPTNTGELFF
NA,TRBV25-1,few,TRBJ1-2,TGTGCCAGCAGTGACTACTTGCAGGGACATGGCTACACCTTC,CASSDYLQGHGYTF
NA,TRBV12-3/TRBV12-4,NA,TRBJ1-1,TGTGCCAGCACCCAACGTGGGGCACTGAACACTGAAGCTTTCTTT,CASTQRGALNTEAFF